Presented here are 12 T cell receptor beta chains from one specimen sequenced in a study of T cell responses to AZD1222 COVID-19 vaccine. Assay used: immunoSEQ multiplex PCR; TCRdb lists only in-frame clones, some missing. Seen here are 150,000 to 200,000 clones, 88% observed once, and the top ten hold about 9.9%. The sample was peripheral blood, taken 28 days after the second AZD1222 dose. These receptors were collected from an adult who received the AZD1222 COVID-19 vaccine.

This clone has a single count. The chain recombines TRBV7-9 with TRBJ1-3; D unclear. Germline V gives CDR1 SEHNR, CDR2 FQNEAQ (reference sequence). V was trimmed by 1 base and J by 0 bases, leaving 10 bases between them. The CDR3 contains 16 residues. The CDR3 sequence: CASSLVTRISGNTIYF. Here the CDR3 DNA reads TGTGCCAGCAGCTTAGTAACGCGAATCTCTGGAAACACCATATATTTT.

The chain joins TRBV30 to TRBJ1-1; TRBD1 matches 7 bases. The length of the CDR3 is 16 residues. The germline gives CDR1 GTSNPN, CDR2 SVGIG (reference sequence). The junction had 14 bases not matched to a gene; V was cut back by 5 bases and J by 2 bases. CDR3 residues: CAWGDSFRLRNTEAFF. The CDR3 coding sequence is TGTGCCTGGGGGGACAGCTTTAGATTAAGAAACACTGAAGCTTTCTTT.

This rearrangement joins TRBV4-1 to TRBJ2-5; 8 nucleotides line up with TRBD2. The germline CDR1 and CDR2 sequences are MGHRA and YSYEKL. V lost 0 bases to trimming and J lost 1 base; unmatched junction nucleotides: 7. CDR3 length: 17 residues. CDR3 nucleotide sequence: TGCGCCAGCAGCCAAGATGGCGGGACTAGGGCCCAAGAGACCCAGTACTTC. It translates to CASSQDGGTRAQETQYF.

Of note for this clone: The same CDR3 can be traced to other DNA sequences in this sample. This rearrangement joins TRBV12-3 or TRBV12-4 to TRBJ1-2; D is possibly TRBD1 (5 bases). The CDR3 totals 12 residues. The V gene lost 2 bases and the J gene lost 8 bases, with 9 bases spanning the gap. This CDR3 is CASSLSGSGYTF. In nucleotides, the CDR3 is TGTGCCAGCAGTTTATCAGGGTCGGGCTACACCTTC.

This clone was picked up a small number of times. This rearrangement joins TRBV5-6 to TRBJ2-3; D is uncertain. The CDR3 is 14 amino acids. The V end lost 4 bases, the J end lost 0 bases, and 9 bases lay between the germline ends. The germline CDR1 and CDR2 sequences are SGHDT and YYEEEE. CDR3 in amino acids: CASSPFASTDTQYF. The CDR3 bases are TGTGCCAGCAGCCCCTTCGCTAGCACAGATACGCAGTATTTT.

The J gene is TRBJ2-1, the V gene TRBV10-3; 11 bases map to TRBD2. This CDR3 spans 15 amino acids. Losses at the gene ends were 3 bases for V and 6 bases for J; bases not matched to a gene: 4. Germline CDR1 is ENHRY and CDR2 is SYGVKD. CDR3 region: CAISDSGGAGNEQFF. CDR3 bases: TGTGCCATCAGTGATAGCGGGGGGGCAGGCAATGAGCAGTTCTTC.

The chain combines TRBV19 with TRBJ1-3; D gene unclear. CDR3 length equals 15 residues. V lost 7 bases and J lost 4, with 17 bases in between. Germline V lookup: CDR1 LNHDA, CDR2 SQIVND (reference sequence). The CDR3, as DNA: TGTGCCAGTATCCCCACGGCTCCCGAAGGAAACACCATATATTTT. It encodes CASIPTAPEGNTIYF.

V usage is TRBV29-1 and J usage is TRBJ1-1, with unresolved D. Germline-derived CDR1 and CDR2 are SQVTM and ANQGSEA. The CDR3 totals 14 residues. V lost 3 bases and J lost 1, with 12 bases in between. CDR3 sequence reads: CSVDGSSANTEAFF. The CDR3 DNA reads TGCAGCGTTGATGGGAGTTCAGCGAACACTGAAGCTTTCTTT.

The CDR3 here is CASSWDRGLGTGELFF. The CDR3 DNA is TGTGCCAGCAGCTGGGACAGGGGATTAGGCACCGGGGAGCTGTTTTTT. The chain employs TRBV7-2 and TRBJ2-2, with 10 nucleotides matching TRBD1. J lost 4 bases, V lost 4 bases, and 6 bases had no gene match. Germline V gene sequence: CDR1 SGHTA, CDR2 FQGNSA. The CDR3 length is 16 residues.

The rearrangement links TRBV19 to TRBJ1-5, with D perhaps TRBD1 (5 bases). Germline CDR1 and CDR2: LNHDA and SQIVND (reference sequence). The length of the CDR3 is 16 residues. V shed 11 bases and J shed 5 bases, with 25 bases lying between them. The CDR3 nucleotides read TGTGCCTCAAAGGCCCAGGCACAGGCAAATTATCAGCCCCAGCATTTT. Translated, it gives CASKAQAQANYQPQHF.

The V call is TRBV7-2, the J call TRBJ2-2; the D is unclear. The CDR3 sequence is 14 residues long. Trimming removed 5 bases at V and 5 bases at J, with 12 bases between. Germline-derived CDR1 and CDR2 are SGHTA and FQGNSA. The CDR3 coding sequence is TGTGCCAGCAGCCCACTCGTGGATACCGGGGAGCTGTTTTTT. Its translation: CASSPLVDTGELFF. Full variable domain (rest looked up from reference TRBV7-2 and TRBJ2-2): GAGVSQSPSNKVTEKGKDVELRCDPISGHTALYWYRQSLGQGLEFLIYFQGNSAPDKSGLPSDRFSAERTGGSVSTLTIQRTQQEDSAVYLCASSPLVDTGELFFGEGSRLTVL.

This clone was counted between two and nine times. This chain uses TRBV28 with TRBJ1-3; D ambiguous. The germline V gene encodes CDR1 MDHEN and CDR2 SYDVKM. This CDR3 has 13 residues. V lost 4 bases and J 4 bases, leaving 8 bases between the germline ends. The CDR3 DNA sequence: TGTGCCAGCAGTTCCCGTCCGGGAAACACCATATATTTT. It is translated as CASSSRPGNTIYF.